This T cell receptor (beta chain) was observed in a study of response to subunit inactivated influenza vaccine. TCRdb called the RT-PCR reads again in MiXCR, with one record for every CDR3 protein. The sample lists roughly 500,000 distinct CDR3 sequences; 25% were seen once. Germline V gene data show CDR1 as MGHRA and CDR2 as YSYEKL. Trimming took 3 bases from V and 7 from J, leaving 13 bases between them. There are 14 residues in the CDR3. This TCR derives from a man in his fifties who received an inactivated influenza vaccine. The rearrangement joins TRBV4-1 to TRBJ2-1; D is perhaps TRBD1 (5 bases). The input for sequencing was CD4+ T cells sorted from PBMCs, taken approximately 5 days after vaccination. CDR3 region: CASSQAFDRNEQFF. In DNA, the CDR3 is TGCGCCAGCAGCCAGGCTTTCGACAGAAATGAGCAGTTCTTC.